The rows below give T cell receptor beta chains drawn from one sample of a study of CD8 T cell repertoires and HIV-1 epitope variants. Clones were read by immunoSEQ multiplex PCR, and TCRdb kept only the in-frame ones, dropping some. The sample carries some 100,000 clones, around 75% recorded once. The sequencing input was uncultured baseline CD8+ T cells from peripheral blood mononuclear cells (PBMCs). These receptors were obtained from a male donor with HIV. Both conserved end residues are part of each CDR3. The D gene is left open where the match is weak. Size tells how often a clone was seen (once, few, many) or the class of an expanded clone, and some rows leave it out.

d_call	v_call	j_call	clone_size	cdr3_aa	cdr3_nt
.	TRBV27	TRBJ2-3	.	CASSLESGSSTDTQYF	TGTGCCAGCAGTTTGGAGTCAGGGAGTAGCACAGATACGCAGTATTTT
TRBD2	TRBV7-8	TRBJ2-2	once	CASSLGLAGLNTGELFF	TGTGCCAGCAGCTTAGGCCTAGCGGGGTTGAACACCGGGGAGCTGTTTTTT
.	TRBV6-5	TRBJ2-1	.	CASSYPGYNEQFF	TGTGCCAGCAGTTACCCAGGCTACAATGAGCAGTTCTTC
TRBD1	TRBV7-2	TRBJ2-7	once	CASSPGQGPLEQYF	TGTGCCAGCAGCCCAGGACAGGGACCACTAGAGCAGTACTTC
.	TRBV29-1	TRBJ1-2	.	CSVTLAGTNYGYTF	TGCAGCGTTACCCTGGCAGGGACCAACTATGGCTACACCTTC
TRBD2	TRBV5-1	TRBJ2-7	few	CASSSGTSGRQNEQYF	TGCGCCAGCAGCAGCGGGACTAGCGGGAGGCAGAACGAGCAGTACTTC
TRBD2	TRBV5-4	TRBJ2-3	.	CASSLTSGPDTQYF	TGTGCCAGCAGCTTAACTAGCGGGCCAGATACGCAGTATTTT
.	TRBV6-5	TRBJ2-7	.	CASSYGGPYEQYF	TGTGCCAGCAGTTACGGGGGACCTTACGAGCAGTACTTC
.	TRBV6-6	TRBJ1-3	.	CASSYARGNTIYF	TGTGCCAGCAGTTACGCACGGGGAAACACCATATATTTT
.	TRBV4-1	TRBJ1-2	.	CASGGGGFVTF	TGCGCCAGCGGAGGGGGGGGGTTCGTCACCTTC
.	TRBV29-1	TRBJ1-2	.	CSVEGKGNNYGYTF	TGCAGCGTTGAAGGGAAAGGCAATAACTATGGCTACACCTTC
.	TRBV10-3	TRBJ2-5	.	CAISDDRSQETQYF	TGTGCCATCAGTGACGACAGGTCCCAAGAGACCCAGTACTTC
.	TRBV7-6	TRBJ1-1	.	CASKNREDTEAFF	TGTGCCAGCAAAAACAGGGAGGACACTGAAGCTTTCTTT
TRBD2	TRBV9	TRBJ2-3	.	CASTPESSGWVDTQYF	TGTGCCAGCACGCCCGAGTCTAGCGGGTGGGTGGATACGCAGTATTTT
.	TRBV5-4	TRBJ2-5	.	CASSLGAGLVETQYF	TGTGCCAGCAGCTTGGGGGCAGGGTTGGTAGAGACCCAGTACTTC
.	TRBV29-1	TRBJ1-2	.	CSVAPHGRRDYGYTF	TGCAGCGTTGCCCCCCATGGTCGGAGGGACTATGGCTACACCTTC
.	TRBV5-1	TRBJ2-2	.	CASSLGPLENTGELFF	TGCGCCAGCAGCTTGGGGCCTCTCGAGAACACCGGGGAGCTGTTTTTT
.	TRBV19	TRBJ2-7	.	CASSVGTISYEQYF	TGTGCCAGTTCGGTGGGGACAATCTCCTACGAGCAGTACTTC
TRBD2	TRBV5-5	TRBJ2-5	.	CASSFSSSGEETQYF	TGTGCCAGCAGCTTTAGTTCTAGCGGGGAAGAGACCCAGTACTTC
TRBD1	TRBV2	TRBJ2-7	.	CASKGQGLNEQYF	TGTGCCAGCAAGGGACAGGGTCTCAACGAGCAGTACTTC
.	TRBV5-4	TRBJ2-7	.	CASSLPETNYEQYF	TGTGCCAGCAGCTTGCCCGAGACAAACTACGAGCAGTACTTC
TRBD1	TRBV5-1	TRBJ1-1	once	CASTPRGQGGPEAFF	TGCGCCAGCACCCCTCGGGGGCAGGGGGGACCTGAAGCTTTCTTT
TRBD1	TRBV7-2	TRBJ2-7	.	CASSSRTGVNEQYF	TGTGCCAGCAGCTCCCGGACAGGGGTGAACGAGCAGTACTTC
.	TRBV9	TRBJ2-3	.	CASSRDKSTDTQYF	TGTGCCAGCAGTAGGGACAAATCCACAGATACGCAGTATTTT
.	TRBV15	TRBJ1-4	.	CATSRLGTNEKLFF	TGTGCCACCAGCAGATTAGGGACTAATGAAAAACTGTTTTTT
TRBD1	TRBV7-2	TRBJ2-1	.	CASSFGQGAYEQFF	TGTGCCAGCAGCTTTGGACAGGGGGCATATGAGCAGTTCTTC